This note documents a single T cell receptor (beta chain) sequence. What it recognizes is unknown. UMIs and sample barcodes were carried by the TCR alpha and TCR beta cDNA libraries that 5'RACE produced using constant-segment primers. A single record per CDR3 protein comes from TCRdb applying MiXCR to the 5' RACE reads. In the table there are around 320,000 distinct CDR3 sequences, 28% of which are singletons. This sample stems from a study of T-cell memory formation after mild COVID-19. Study-level background: For the most part, TCR clusters were specific to one donor.

General study results and limits: Specificity for SARS-CoV-2 was not confirmed among the second-wave clones peaking on day 37.

The specimen was PBMCs or a T cell subset sorted from them (not recorded which). The source is an adult woman who had mild COVID-19 (a few samples of this study predate the infection). Cell type and time point are not known.

CDR3 in DNA: TGCGCCAGCAGCCCCTACCCAAGCGGGGAACCCAAAAACATTCAGTACTTC. It codes for CASSPYPSGEPKNIQYF. The V call is TRBV4-1, the J call TRBJ2-4; TRBD2 matches at 7 bases. This CDR3 spans 17 amino acids. V shed 4 bases and J 2 bases; nucleotides not matched to a gene: 11. Germline V gives CDR1 MGHRA, CDR2 YSYEKL.